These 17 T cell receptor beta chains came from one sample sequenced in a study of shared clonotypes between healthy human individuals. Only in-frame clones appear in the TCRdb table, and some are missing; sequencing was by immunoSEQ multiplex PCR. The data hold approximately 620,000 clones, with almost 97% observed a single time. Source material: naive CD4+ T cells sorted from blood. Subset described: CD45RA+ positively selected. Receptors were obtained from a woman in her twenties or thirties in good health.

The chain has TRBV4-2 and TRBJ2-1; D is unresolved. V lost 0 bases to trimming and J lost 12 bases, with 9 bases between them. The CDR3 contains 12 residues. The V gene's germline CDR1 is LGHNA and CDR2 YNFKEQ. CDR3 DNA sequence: TGTGCCAGCAGCCAAGATCGGGTGGTGCAGTTCTTC. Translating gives CASSQDRVVQFF.

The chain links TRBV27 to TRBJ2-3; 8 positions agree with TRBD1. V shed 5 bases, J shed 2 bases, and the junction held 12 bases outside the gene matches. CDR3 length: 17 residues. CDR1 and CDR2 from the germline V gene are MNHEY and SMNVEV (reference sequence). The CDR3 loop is CASSLLGQGFHTDTQYF. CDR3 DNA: TGTGCCAGCAGTCTCCTAGGACAGGGATTTCACACAGATACGCAGTATTTT.

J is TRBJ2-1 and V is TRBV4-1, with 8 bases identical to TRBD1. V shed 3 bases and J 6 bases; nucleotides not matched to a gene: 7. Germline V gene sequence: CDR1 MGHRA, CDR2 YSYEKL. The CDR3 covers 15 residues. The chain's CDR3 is CASSHPTRGLNEQFF. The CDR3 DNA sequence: TGCGCCAGCAGCCACCCCACCAGGGGGCTCAATGAGCAGTTCTTC.

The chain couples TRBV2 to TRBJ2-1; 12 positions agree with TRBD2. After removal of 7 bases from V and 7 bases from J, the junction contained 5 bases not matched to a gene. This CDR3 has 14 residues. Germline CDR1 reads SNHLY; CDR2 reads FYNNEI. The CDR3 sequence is CASKETSGRNEQFF. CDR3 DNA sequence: TGTGCCAGCAAGGAAACTAGCGGGAGGAATGAGCAGTTCTTC.

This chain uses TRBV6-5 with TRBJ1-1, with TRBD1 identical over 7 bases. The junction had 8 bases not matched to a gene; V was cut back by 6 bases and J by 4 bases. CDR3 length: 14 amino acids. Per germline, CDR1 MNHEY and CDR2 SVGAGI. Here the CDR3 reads CASRLGGEGTEAFF. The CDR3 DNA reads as TGTGCCAGCAGGCTAGGGGGCGAGGGCACTGAAGCTTTCTTT.

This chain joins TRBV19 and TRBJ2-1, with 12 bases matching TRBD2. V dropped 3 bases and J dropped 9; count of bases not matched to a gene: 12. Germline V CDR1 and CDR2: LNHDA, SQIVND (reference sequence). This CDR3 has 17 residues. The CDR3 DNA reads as TGTGCCAGTAGTATCGTGGCTCTAGCGGGAGGGTGGGGTGAGCAGTTCTTC. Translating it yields CASSIVALAGGWGEQFF.

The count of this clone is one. CDR3 bases: TGTGCCAGCAGCTTAGCTTTAGTTAGCGGCTACAATGAGCAGTTCTTC. Protein sequence: CASSLALVSGYNEQFF. The chain employs TRBV11-2 and TRBJ2-1, with D tentatively TRBD2 (6 bases). CDR1 and CDR2 from the germline V gene are SGHAT and FQNNGV. The CDR3 has 16 residues. The germline V and J ends were trimmed by 1 base and 3 bases, with 13 bases remaining between them.

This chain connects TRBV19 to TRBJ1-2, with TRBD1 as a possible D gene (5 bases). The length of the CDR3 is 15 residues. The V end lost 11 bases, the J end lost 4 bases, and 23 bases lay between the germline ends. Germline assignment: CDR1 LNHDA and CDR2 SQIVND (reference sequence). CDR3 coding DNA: TGTGCCTGCCTTAGAGCGGGACTTAAAGTCTATGGCTACACCTTC. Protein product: CACLRAGLKVYGYTF.

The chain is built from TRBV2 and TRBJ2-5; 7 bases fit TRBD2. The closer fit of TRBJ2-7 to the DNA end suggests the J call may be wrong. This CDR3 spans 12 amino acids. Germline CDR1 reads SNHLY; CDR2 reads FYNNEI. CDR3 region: CASSLLAPEQYF. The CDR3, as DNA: TGTGCCAGCAGTTTACTAGCGCCCGAGCAGTACTTC.

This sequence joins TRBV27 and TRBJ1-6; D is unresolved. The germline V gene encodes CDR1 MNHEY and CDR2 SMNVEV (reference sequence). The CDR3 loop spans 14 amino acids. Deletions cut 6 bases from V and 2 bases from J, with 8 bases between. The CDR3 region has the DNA TGTGCCAGCAGCTTTCGGGCCTATAATTCACCCCTCCACTTT. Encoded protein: CASSFRAYNSPLHF.

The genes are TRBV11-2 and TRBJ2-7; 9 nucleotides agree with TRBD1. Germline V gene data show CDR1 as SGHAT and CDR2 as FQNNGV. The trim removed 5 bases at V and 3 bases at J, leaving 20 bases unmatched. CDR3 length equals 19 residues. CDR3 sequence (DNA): TGTGCCAGCAGCCAAGAGGTTTTGGGTTGGACAGGGGATATCTACGAGCAGTACTTC. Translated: CASSQEVLGWTGDIYEQYF.

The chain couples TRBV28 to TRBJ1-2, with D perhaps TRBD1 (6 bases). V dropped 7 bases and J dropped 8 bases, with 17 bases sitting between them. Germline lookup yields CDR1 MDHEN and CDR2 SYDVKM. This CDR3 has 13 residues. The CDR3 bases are TGTGCCAGCACCAGAGGGGGGGGGATCGGCTACACCTTC. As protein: CASTRGGGIGYTF.

The CDR3 sequence is CASSYSGLRGTEAFF. The CDR3 DNA reads as TGTGCCAGCAGTTACTCCGGCCTCCGGGGCACTGAAGCTTTCTTT. The V and J genes are TRBV6-6 and TRBJ1-1; D call uncertain. The V gene's germline CDR1 is MNHNY and CDR2 SVGAGI (reference sequence). Trimming left V 0 bases short and J 4 bases short, with 12 bases between. CDR3 length: 15 amino acids.

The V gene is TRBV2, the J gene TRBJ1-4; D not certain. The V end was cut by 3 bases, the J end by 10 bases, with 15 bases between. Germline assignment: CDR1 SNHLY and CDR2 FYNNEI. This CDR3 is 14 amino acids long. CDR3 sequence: CASSEGLRSGKLFF. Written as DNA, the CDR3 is TGTGCCAGCAGTGAGGGCCTCCGGAGCGGAAAACTGTTTTTT.

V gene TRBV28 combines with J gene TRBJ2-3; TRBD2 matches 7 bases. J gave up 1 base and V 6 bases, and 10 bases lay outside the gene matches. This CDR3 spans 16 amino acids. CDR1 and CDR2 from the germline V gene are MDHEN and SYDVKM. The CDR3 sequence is CASRPLRGRGTDTQYF. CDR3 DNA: TGTGCCAGCAGGCCTCTCCGCGGGAGAGGCACAGATACGCAGTATTTT.

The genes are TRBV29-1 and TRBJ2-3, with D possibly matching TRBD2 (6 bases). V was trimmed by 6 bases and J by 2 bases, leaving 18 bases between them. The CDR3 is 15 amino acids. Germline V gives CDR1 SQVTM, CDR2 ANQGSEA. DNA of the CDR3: TGCAGCGTCCATACCGGGACTGTACCCACAGATACGCAGTATTTT. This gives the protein CSVHTGTVPTDTQYF.

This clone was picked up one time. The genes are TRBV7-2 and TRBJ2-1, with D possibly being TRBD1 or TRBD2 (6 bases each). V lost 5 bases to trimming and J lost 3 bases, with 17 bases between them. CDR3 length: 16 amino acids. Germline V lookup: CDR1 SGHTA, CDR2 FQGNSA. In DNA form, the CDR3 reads TGTGCCAGCAGCCCCCAGGGGACTTCAAACTACAATGAGCAGTTCTTC. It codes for CASSPQGTSNYNEQFF.